Listed here are 21 T cell receptor beta chains from one sample, sequenced in a study of blood T cell dynamics during melanoma immunotherapy. Time point indicated: week 3, after first cycle of checkpoint inhibitor. Clones were sequenced by immunoSEQ multiplex PCR, and TCRdb holds only the in-frame ones, with some missing. The sample records 4,300 or so clones, about four fifths being singletons. The source material was blood, sampled from a patient treated with checkpoint blockade. The receptors come from a human donor with melanoma.

This rearrangement joins TRBV28 to TRBJ2-6; the D is unclear. Between the trimmed V and J ends, which lost 6 bases and 3 bases, there was a span of 9 bases. The CDR3 covers 14 residues. From germline, CDR1 is MDHEN and CDR2 SYDVKM. For the CDR3, the DNA is TGTGCCAGCAGAGTCTCCAATGGGGCCAACGTCCTGACTTTC. Translation gives CASRVSNGANVLTF. The full variable domain, in which reference TRBV28 and TRBJ2-6 provide the parts outside the CDR3, is DVKVTQSSRYLVKRTGEKVFLECVQDMDHENMFWYRQDPGLGLRLIYFSYDVKMKEKGDIPEGYSVSREKKERFSLILESASTNQTSMYLCASRVSNGANVLTFGAGSRLTVL.

This chain links TRBV4-1 with TRBJ1-5; no definite D call. Germline values: CDR1 MGHRA, CDR2 YSYEKL. This CDR3 has 14 amino acids. The V end was cut by 0 bases, the J end by 3 bases, with 6 bases between. For the CDR3, the DNA is TGCGCCAGCAGCCAAGAAGGGTTCAATCAGCCCCAGCATTTT. Its protein is CASSQEGFNQPQHF.

V is TRBV11-2 and J is TRBJ1-1; D is unresolved. CDR3 size: 12 residues. The germline gives CDR1 SGHAT, CDR2 FQNNGV. Trimming took 3 bases from V and 6 from J, leaving 8 bases between them. The CDR3 protein is CASSFYNAEAFF. DNA for the CDR3: TGTGCCAGCAGCTTTTATAATGCTGAAGCTTTCTTT.

This chain joins TRBV27 and TRBJ2-1; TRBD1 is a possible D gene (5 bases). V lost 5 bases and J 0 bases, leaving 11 bases between the germline ends. The CDR3 sequence is 15 residues long. Germline assignment: CDR1 MNHEY and CDR2 SMNVEV (reference sequence). The CDR3 DNA follows: TGTGCCAGCAGTCCACAGGTTATCTCCTACAATGAGCAGTTCTTC. Translated: CASSPQVISYNEQFF.

The rearrangement uses TRBV9 and TRBJ2-7; TRBD1 aligns across 8 bases. From germline, CDR1 is SGDLS and CDR2 YYNGEE. The CDR3 sequence is 15 residues long. V lost 3 bases, J lost 6 bases, and 11 bases stayed unmatched. In DNA, the CDR3 is TGTGCCAGCAGCGCTTACGGGACAGGTACCCTCGAGCAGTACTTC. Amino acid sequence: CASSAYGTGTLEQYF.

The chain employs TRBV4-2 and TRBJ1-1; D is uncertain. Trimming took 5 bases from V and 1 from J, leaving 8 bases between them. CDR1 and CDR2 from the germline V gene are LGHNA and YNFKEQ. The CDR3 covers 13 residues. CDR3 sequence reads: CASSADENTEAFF. The DNA for the CDR3 is TGTGCCAGCAGCGCAGACGAGAACACTGAAGCTTTCTTT.

The CDR3 sequence is CASSLDLGVDEQYF. The CDR3 DNA reads as TGTGCCAGCAGCTTGGATCTGGGGGTGGACGAGCAGTACTTC. This chain links TRBV5-6 with TRBJ2-7; D assignment may be TRBD1 or TRBD2 (5 bases each). CDR1 is SGHDT, CDR2 YYEEEE, per germline. CDR3 size: 14 residues. V gave up 0 bases and J gave up 5 bases, with 12 bases separating them.

The V and J genes are TRBV5-5 and TRBJ2-7, with D perhaps matching TRBD1 (5 bases). The CDR3 totals 13 residues. The germline CDR1 and CDR2 sequences are SGHKS and YYEKEE (reference sequence). Deletions cut 1 base from V and 3 bases from J, with 8 bases between. The CDR3 loop reads CASSLSDNYEQYF. Here the CDR3 DNA reads TGTGCCAGCAGCTTGTCGGACAACTACGAGCAGTACTTC.

The CDR3 sequence: CASRAGQGGEKLFF. CDR3 coding DNA: TGTGCCAGCAGGGCAGGACAGGGGGGTGAAAAACTGTTTTTT. The chain joins TRBV2 to TRBJ1-4; 10 positions agree with TRBD1. The junction had 5 bases not matched to a gene; V was cut back by 6 bases and J by 7 bases. Germline CDR1 SNHLY, CDR2 FYNNEI. The CDR3 is 14 residues long. Using reference TRBV2 and TRBJ1-4 for the parts outside the CDR3, the full variable domain is EPEVTQTPSHQVTQMGQEVILRCVPISNHLYFYWYRQILGQKVEFLVSFYNNEISEKSEIFDDQFSVERPDGSNFTLKIRSTKLEDSAMYFCASRAGQGGEKLFFGSGTQLSVL.

The chain carries TRBV6-4 and TRBJ1-6; D not certain. From germline, CDR1 is MRHNA and CDR2 SNTAGT. With 4 bases removed from V and 7 bases from J, the gap between germline ends came to 11 bases. The CDR3 length is 14 residues. DNA for the CDR3: TGTGCCAGCAGTGTCACTCCTGGAAATTCACCCCTCCACTTT. Translated, it gives CASSVTPGNSPLHF.

The rearrangement uses TRBV5-1 and TRBJ1-1; D gene uncertain. This CDR3 has 12 residues. Looked up from germline, CDR1 is SGHRS and CDR2 is YFSETQ. V was pared by 1 base and J by 5 bases, with 6 bases between. The CDR3 sequence: CASSLSGTEAFF. CDR3 in DNA: TGCGCCAGCAGCTTGTCGGGGACTGAAGCTTTCTTT.

V and J are TRBV19 and TRBJ1-1; 8 bases are a match to TRBD1. The CDR3 length is 16 residues. Germline lookup yields CDR1 LNHDA and CDR2 SQIVND (reference sequence). With V trimmed by 4 bases and J by 1 base, 8 bases remained unmatched. CDR3 nucleotide sequence: TGTGCCAGTAGTACCGACAGGGGCCAGGGGAACACTGAAGCTTTCTTT. Its translation is CASSTDRGQGNTEAFF.

The CDR3 loop reads CASSPQTGAREQYF. CDR3 coding DNA: TGTGCCAGCAGTCCCCAAACGGGGGCGCGCGAGCAGTACTTC. The gene calls are TRBV6-1 and TRBJ2-7; D may correspond to TRBD1 or TRBD2 (6 bases each). Germline assignment: CDR1 MNHNS and CDR2 SASEGT. Trimming removed 5 bases from V and 6 bases from J, with 17 bases in between. The CDR3 runs to 14 residues.

In this sample, this clone turned up once. The chain uses TRBV9 and TRBJ2-4; D not certain. The CDR3 runs to 14 residues. The germline V gene has CDR1 SGDLS and CDR2 YYNGEE. V lost 0 bases, J lost 1 base, and 5 bases lay in between. CDR3 DNA: TGTGCCAGCAGCGTAGGCCGGGCCAAAAACATTCAGTACTTC. It translates to CASSVGRAKNIQYF.

The V and J genes are TRBV2 and TRBJ2-5, with D possibly matching TRBD2 (5 bases). Germline V gene lookup returns CDR1 SNHLY and CDR2 FYNNEI. CDR3 length: 15 amino acids. V lost 3 bases, J lost 5 bases, and 16 bases lay in between. This chain's CDR3 is CASSENSIARETQYF. Written as DNA, the CDR3 is TGTGCCAGCAGTGAGAACAGCATAGCGCGGGAGACCCAGTACTTC.

The rearrangement links TRBV5-4 to TRBJ2-3; D call uncertain. CDR1 is SGHNT and CDR2 is YYREEE in the germline V gene (reference sequence). V lost 1 base to trimming and J lost 4 bases, with 10 bases between them. This CDR3 has 14 residues. For the CDR3, the DNA is TGTGCCAGCAGCTTGCTGGACCTACCAGATACGCAGTATTTT. Encoded protein: CASSLLDLPDTQYF.

This clone was found once. This sequence joins TRBV2 and TRBJ1-1, with TRBD1 as a possible D gene (5 bases). There are 13 residues in the CDR3. Germline CDR1 is SNHLY and CDR2 is FYNNEI. V gave up 4 bases and J gave up 4 bases, with 10 bases separating them. The CDR3 here is CASSAGDGTEAFF. The CDR3 DNA is TGTGCCAGCAGTGCGGGGGACGGCACTGAAGCTTTCTTT.

V is TRBV4-3 and J is TRBJ2-1; 8 positions match TRBD1. Trimming took 1 base from V and 4 from J; bases not matched to a gene: 6. CDR1 and CDR2 (germline): LGHNA, YSLEER. The CDR3 contains 16 residues. The chain's CDR3 is CASSQGADRAYNEQFF. CDR3 in DNA: TGCGCCAGCAGCCAAGGAGCGGACAGGGCGTACAATGAGCAGTTCTTC.

The chain is built from TRBV5-1 and TRBJ1-4, with D maybe TRBD1 (6 bases). Germline assignment: CDR1 SGHRS and CDR2 YFSETQ. The CDR3 has 15 amino acids. Trimming removed 2 bases from V and 4 bases from J, with 12 bases in between. The chain's CDR3 is CASSLGDKNNEKLFF. The CDR3 DNA sequence: TGCGCCAGCAGCTTAGGGGACAAGAATAATGAAAAACTGTTTTTT.

This clone appeared once. V gene TRBV9 combines with J gene TRBJ1-6; D gene uncertain. With 4 bases removed from V and 8 bases from J, the gap between germline ends came to 10 bases. There are 13 residues in the CDR3. Germline V lookup: CDR1 SGDLS, CDR2 YYNGEE. The DNA for the CDR3 is TGTGCCAGCAGCCCCAATGACGATTCACCCCTCCACTTT. Encoded protein: CASSPNDDSPLHF. The full variable domain, completed using reference TRBV9 and TRBJ1-6, is DSGVTQTPKHLITATGQRVTLRCSPRSGDLSVYWYQQSLDQGLQFLIQYYNGEERAKGNILERFSAQQFPDLHSELNLSSLELGDSALYFCASSPNDDSPLHFGNGTRLTVT.

This clone was recorded only once. The chain employs TRBV19 and TRBJ1-2; D may be TRBD1 (5 bases). The ends were cut back, 1 base at V and 0 bases at J, with 12 bases in the middle. The germline gives CDR1 LNHDA, CDR2 SQIVND (reference sequence). CDR3 length equals 16 residues. The CDR3 coding sequence is TGTGCCAGTAGTATAGCAGGAGGGGAAGCTAACTATGGCTACACCTTC. Protein product: CASSIAGGEANYGYTF.